This TCR beta chain was captured by sequencing in a study of T-cell reconstitution after alpha-beta-depleted transplantation in children. It was with unique molecular identifiers that the TCRbeta library was prepared. Each CDR3 protein is one row after TCRdb ran MiXCR on the PCR reads. The sample includes under 450,000 distinct CDR3 sequences, 13% seen only once; the top ten take over 3.5%. This CDR3 has 16 amino acids. Germline values: CDR1 DFQATT, CDR2 SNEGSKA (reference sequence). The V gene end was trimmed by 5 bases and the J gene end by 1 base; junction bases not matched to a gene: 10. The receptor comes from a human donor who donated a stem cell graft to a child with Fanconi anemia. This chain joins TRBV20-1 and TRBJ2-1; 8 nucleotides match TRBD2. The sequences come from PBMCs, collected from the stem cell graft. As DNA, the CDR3 is TGCAGTGCTTCCAACCCGGGGGGGTGGTCCTACAATGAGCAGTTCTTC. Encoded protein: CSASNPGGWSYNEQFF.